The clone carrying this TCR beta chain turned up a few times. This CDR3 comprises 14 residues. V lost 6 bases and J lost 0, with 12 bases in between. CDR1 SGHRS and CDR2 YFSETQ come from the germline V gene. The primer mix had 60 Vbeta and 13 Jbeta primers. Data came from immunoSEQ multiplex PCR; TCRdb stores just in-frame clones and leaves some out. In the table there are 99,000 or so clones, around 70% of which are singletons. This sample is part of a study of cytomegalovirus exposure and HLA in healthy donors. For the study at large: Earlier sequencing of approximately 200 million T cells yielded about 120 million unique TCR beta sequences. Genetic ancestry analysis placed over 75% of the 410 or so donors that were genotyped in the Caucasian-associated cluster.

The chain has TRBV5-1 and TRBJ1-1, with a weak D call TRBD1 (5 bases). Sequences were obtained from PBMCs. The receptor was derived from a young man in good health and CMV-seronegative. The CDR3 nucleotides are TGCGCCAGCATACAGGACCTCTTGAACACTGAAGCTTTCTTT. It yields the protein CASIQDLLNTEAFF.